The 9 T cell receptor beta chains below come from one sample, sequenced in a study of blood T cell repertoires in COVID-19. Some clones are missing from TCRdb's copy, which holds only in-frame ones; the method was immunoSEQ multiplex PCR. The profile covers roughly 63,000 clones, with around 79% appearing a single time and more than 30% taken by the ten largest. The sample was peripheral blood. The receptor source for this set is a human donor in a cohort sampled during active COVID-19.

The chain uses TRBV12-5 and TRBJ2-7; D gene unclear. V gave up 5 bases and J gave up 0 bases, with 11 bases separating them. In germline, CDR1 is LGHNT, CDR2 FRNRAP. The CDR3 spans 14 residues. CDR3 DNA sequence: TGTGCTAGTGGTCTCCCGACATCCTCCTACGAGCAGTACTTC. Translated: CASGLPTSSYEQYF.

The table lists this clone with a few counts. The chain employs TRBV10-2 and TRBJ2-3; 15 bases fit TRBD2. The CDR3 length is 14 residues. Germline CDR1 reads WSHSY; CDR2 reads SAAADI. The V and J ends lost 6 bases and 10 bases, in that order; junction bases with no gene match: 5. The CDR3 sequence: CASRGLAGGGPQYF. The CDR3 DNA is TGCGCCAGCAGAGGACTAGCGGGAGGGGGGCCGCAGTATTTT.

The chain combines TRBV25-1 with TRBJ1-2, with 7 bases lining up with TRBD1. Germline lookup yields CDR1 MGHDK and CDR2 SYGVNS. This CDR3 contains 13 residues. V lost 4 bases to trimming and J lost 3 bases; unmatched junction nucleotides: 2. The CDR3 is CASSGDRDYGYTF. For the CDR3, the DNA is TGTGCCAGCAGTGGCGACAGGGACTATGGCTACACCTTC.

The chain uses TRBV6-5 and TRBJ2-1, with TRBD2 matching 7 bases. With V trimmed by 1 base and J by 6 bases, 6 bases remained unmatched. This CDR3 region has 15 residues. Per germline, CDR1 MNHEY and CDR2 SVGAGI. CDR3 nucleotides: TGTGCCAGCAGTTACTGGCGGGGGACCACCAATGAGCAGTTCTTC. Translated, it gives CASSYWRGTTNEQFF.

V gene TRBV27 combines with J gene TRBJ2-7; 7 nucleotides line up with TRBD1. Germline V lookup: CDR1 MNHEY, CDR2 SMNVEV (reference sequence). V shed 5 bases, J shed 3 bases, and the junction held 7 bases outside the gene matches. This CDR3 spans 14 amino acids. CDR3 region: CASSTGTANYEQYF. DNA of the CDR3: TGTGCCAGCAGTACCGGGACAGCTAACTACGAGCAGTACTTC.

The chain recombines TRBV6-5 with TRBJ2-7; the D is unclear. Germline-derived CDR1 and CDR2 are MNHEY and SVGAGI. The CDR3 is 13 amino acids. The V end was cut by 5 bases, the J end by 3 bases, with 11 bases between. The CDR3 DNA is TGTGCCAGCAGTCTGGAAGGAGACTACGAGCAGTACTTC. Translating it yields CASSLEGDYEQYF.

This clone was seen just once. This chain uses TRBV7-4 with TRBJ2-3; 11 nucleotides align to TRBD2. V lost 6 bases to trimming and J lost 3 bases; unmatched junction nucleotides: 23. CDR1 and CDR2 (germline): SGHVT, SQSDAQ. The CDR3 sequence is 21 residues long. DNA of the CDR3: TGTGCCAGCAGGCAGAATGGGACAGGCCGACTAGCGGGACAGAGGACAGATACGCAGTATTTT. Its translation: CASRQNGTGRLAGQRTDTQYF.

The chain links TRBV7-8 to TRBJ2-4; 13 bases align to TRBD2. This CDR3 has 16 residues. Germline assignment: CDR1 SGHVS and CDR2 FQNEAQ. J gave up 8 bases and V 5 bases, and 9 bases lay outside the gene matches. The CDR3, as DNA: TGTGCCAGCAGCCCGCGACTAGCGGGAGGCGAGGACATTCAGTACTTC. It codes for CASSPRLAGGEDIQYF.

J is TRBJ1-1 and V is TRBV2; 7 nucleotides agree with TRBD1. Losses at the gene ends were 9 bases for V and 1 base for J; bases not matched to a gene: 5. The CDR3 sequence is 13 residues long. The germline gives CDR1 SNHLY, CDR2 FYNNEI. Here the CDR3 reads CARDREPNTEAFF. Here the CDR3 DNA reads TGTGCCAGAGACAGGGAACCGAACACTGAAGCTTTCTTT.